The present entry profiles one T cell receptor (beta chain) with its context. These data come from a study of blood T cells in healthy people across ages. Combining a sample-barcoded 5' primer with a J-beta primer mix, a second PCR ran for roughly 7 to 11 cycles. Unique molecular identifiers of 12 random nucleotides labeled each cDNA. MiXCR, run by TCRdb on the 5' RACE reads, gives a single entry per CDR3 protein. Among under 800,000 distinct CDR3 sequences, 35% to 45% were seen once, and the ten largest hold roughly 20%. Each sample gave at least 7 million isolated PBMCs. Total RNA, at least 5.5 micrograms per sample, came from PBMCs. V gave up 7 bases and J gave up 4 bases, with 10 bases separating them. Germline V gene lookup returns CDR1 SNHLY and CDR2 FYNNEI. CDR3 length equals 12 residues.

The TCR sequence derives from a woman aged 55-69 years in good health. The material sequenced was blood. This chain joins TRBV2 and TRBJ1-2; no firm D call. DNA of the CDR3: TGTGCCAGCAAGGAGGGTAGCTATGGCTACACCTTC. This gives the protein CASKEGSYGYTF.